This T cell receptor (beta chain) was retrieved from a study of blood T cell repertoires in COVID-19. Assay: immunoSEQ multiplex PCR; the TCRdb copy retains only in-frame clones and omits some. The sample records roughly 290,000 clones, around 88% being singletons. Donors in Cohort 3 counted as recovered after two negative PCRs, clearance, or symptom resolution. CDR3 size: 15 residues. The germline V and J ends were trimmed by 1 base and 5 bases, with 11 bases remaining between them. Germline CDR1 SGHTA, CDR2 FQGNSA. The sequenced sample consisted of PBMCs or T cells enriched from blood (not recorded which). The TCR was taken from a woman in her thirties or forties who had recovered from COVID-19. This chain connects TRBV7-2 to TRBJ2-2; D is perhaps TRBD1 (6 bases). For the CDR3, the DNA is TGTGCCAGCAGCTTAGTCAGGGGAAGGACCGGGGAGCTGTTTTTT. Residues: CASSLVRGRTGELFF. The whole variable domain, remainder taken from reference TRBV7-2 and TRBJ2-2, is GAGVSQSPSNKVTEKGKDVELRCDPISGHTALYWYRQSLGQGLEFLIYFQGNSAPDKSGLPSDRFSAERTGGSVSTLTIQRTQQEDSAVYLCASSLVRGRTGELFFGEGSRLTVL.